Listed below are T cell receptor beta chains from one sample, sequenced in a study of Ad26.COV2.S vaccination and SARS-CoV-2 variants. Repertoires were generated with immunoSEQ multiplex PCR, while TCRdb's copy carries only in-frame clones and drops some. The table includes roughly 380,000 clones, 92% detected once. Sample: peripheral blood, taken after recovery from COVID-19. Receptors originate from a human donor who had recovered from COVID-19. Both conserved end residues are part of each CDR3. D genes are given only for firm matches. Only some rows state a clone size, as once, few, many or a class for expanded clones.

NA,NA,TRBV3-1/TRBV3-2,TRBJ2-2,CASSQVGTPGELFF,TGTGCCAGCAGCCAAGTGGGGACCCCCGGGGAGCTGTTTTTT
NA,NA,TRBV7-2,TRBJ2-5,CASSSWGTFRETQYF,TGTGCCAGCAGCTCATGGGGAACCTTCCGGGAGACCCAGTACTTC
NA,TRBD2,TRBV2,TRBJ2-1,CASSYPSGGEIEQFF,TGTGCCAGCAGTTACCCTAGCGGGGGGGAAATTGAGCAGTTCTTC
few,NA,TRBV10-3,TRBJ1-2,CAISVGGLPYGYTF,TGTGCCATCAGTGTAGGGGGACTCCCGTATGGCTACACCTTC
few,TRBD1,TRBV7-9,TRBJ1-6,CASRHQTGAYNSPLHF,TGTGCCAGCAGACACCAGACAGGGGCTTATAATTCACCCCTCCACTTT
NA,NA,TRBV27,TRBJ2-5,CASSLRLRETQYF,TGTGCCAGCAGTTTAAGGCTTCGAGAGACCCAGTACTTC
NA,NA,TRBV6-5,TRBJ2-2,CASGGNTGELFF,TGTGCCAGCGGGGGGAACACCGGGGAGCTGTTTTTT
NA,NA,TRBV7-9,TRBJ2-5,CASSPPGHRKETQYF,TGTGCCAGCAGCCCCCCCGGACACCGTAAAGAGACCCAGTACTTC
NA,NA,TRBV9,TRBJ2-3,CASSPGWGADTQYF,TGTGCCAGCAGCCCCGGGTGGGGAGCAGATACGCAGTATTTT
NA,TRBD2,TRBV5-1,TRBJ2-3,CASSPGLAGVSSTDTQYF,TGCGCCAGCAGCCCAGGACTAGCGGGGGTTTCTAGCACAGATACGCAGTATTTT
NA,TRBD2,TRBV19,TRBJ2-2,CASSTSGGAYTGELFF,TGTGCCAGTAGCACTAGCGGGGGGGCGTACACCGGGGAGCTGTTTTTT
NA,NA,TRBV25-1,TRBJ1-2,CASSGSFNYGYTF,TGTGCCAGCAGCGGGTCCTTTAACTATGGCTACACCTTC
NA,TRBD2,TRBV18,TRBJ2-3,CASSLAGWADTQYF,TGTGCCAGCTCACTAGCGGGGTGGGCAGATACGCAGTATTTT
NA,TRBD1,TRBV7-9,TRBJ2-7,CASGQTGSSYEQYF,TGTGCCAGCGGACAGACAGGGTCCTCCTACGAGCAGTACTTC
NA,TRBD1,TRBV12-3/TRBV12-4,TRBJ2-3,CASSPGQEDTQYF,TGTGCCAGCAGTCCGGGACAGGAGGATACGCAGTATTTT
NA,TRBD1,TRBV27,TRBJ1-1,CASSSQGASTEAFF,TGTGCCAGCAGTAGTCAGGGGGCAAGCACTGAAGCTTTCTTT
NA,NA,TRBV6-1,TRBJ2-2,CASSGQLGTGELFF,TGTGCCAGCAGTGGACAGCTCGGGACCGGGGAGCTGTTTTTT
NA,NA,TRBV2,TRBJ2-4,CASSLAKNIQYF,TGTGCCAGCAGCCTAGCCAAAAACATTCAGTACTTC
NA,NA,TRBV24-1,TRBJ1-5,CATSSGNQPQHF,TGTGCCACCAGTAGCGGCAATCAGCCCCAGCATTTT
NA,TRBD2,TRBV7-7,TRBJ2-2,CASSPTGRDGTGELFF,TGTGCCAGCAGCCCAACGGGGAGGGACGGCACCGGGGAGCTGTTTTTT
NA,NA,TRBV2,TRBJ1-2,CASSDPNRGGYGYTF,TGTGCCAGCAGTGACCCAAATCGCGGGGGCTATGGCTACACCTTC
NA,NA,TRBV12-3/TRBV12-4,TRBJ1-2,CASSWDYGYTF,TGTGCCAGCAGTTGGGACTATGGCTACACCTTC
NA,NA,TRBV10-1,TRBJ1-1,CASRPGQSNTEAFF,TGCGCCAGCAGGCCCGGACAGTCGAACACTGAAGCTTTCTTT
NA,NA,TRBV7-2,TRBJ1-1,CASSLGGLDTEAFF,TGTGCCAGCAGCTTAGGAGGGTTAGACACTGAAGCTTTCTTT
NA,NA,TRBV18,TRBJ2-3,CASSRPQGPSTDTQYF,TGTGCCAGCTCACGCCCACAGGGACCGAGCACAGATACGCAGTATTTT
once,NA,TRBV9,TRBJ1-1,CASSGIMGSLMNTEAFF,TGTGCCAGCAGCGGAATCATGGGGAGTCTTATGAACACTGAAGCTTTCTTT
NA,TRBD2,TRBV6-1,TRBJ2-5,CASSEGGGGFKETQYF,TGTGCCAGCAGTGAAGGAGGCGGGGGATTCAAGGAGACCCAGTACTTC
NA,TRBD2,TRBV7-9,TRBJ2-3,CASSLLADTDTQYF,TGTGCCAGCAGCCTTCTAGCGGACACAGATACGCAGTATTTT
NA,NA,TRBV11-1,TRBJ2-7,CASSLGTWGSSYEQYF,TGTGCCAGCAGCTTAGGAACTTGGGGTTCCTCCTACGAGCAGTACTTC
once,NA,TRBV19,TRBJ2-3,CASSIWDPSTDTQYF,TGTGCCAGTAGTATATGGGATCCCAGCACAGATACGCAGTATTTT
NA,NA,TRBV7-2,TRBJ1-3,CASSLEGGNTIYF,TGTGCCAGCAGCTTAGAAGGGGGGAACACCATATATTTT
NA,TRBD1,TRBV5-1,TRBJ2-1,CASSGGTGVDEQFF,TGCGCCAGCAGCGGCGGGACAGGGGTCGATGAGCAGTTCTTC
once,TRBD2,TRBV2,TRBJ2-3,CASSGTSGETDTQYF,TGTGCCAGCAGTGGCACTAGCGGGGAAACAGATACGCAGTATTTT
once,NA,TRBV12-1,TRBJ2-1,CASSLTGTGVFGQFF,TGTGCCAGCAGTTTAACCGGGACAGGGGTTTTCGGACAGTTCTTC
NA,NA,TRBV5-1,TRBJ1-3,CASSSLGVRGNTIYF,TGCGCCAGCAGCTCCCTTGGGGTCCGCGGAAACACCATATATTTT
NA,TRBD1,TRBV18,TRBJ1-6,CASSRQGQDNSPLHF,TGTGCCAGCTCACGCCAGGGACAGGATAATTCACCCCTCCACTTT
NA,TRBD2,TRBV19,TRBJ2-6,CASSSAGVSGANVLTF,TGTGCCAGTAGTTCAGCGGGGGTCTCTGGGGCCAACGTCCTGACTTTC
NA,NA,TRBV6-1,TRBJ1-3,CASSEGRWERNTIYF,TGTGCCAGCAGTGAAGGGAGATGGGAACGGAACACCATATATTTT
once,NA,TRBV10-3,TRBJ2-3,CAISGGLPPSGDTQYF,TGTGCCATCAGTGGGGGTCTACCGCCCTCCGGGGATACGCAGTATTTT
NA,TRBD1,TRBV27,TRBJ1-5,CASSSATGRSNQPQHF,TGTGCCAGCAGTTCTGCGACAGGGAGGAGTAATCAGCCCCAGCATTTT
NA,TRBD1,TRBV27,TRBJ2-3,CASSLWGQGRVGITDTQYF,TGTGCCAGCAGTTTATGGGGACAGGGCAGGGTGGGGATCACAGATACGCAGTATTTT
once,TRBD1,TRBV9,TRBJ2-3,CASSVGDRGREDTQYF,TGTGCCAGCAGCGTGGGGGACAGGGGGCGGGAAGATACGCAGTATTTT
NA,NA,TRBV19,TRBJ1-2,CASSSTGTSIKVGYTF,TGTGCCAGTAGTTCAACCGGGACATCCATAAAGGTTGGCTACACCTTC